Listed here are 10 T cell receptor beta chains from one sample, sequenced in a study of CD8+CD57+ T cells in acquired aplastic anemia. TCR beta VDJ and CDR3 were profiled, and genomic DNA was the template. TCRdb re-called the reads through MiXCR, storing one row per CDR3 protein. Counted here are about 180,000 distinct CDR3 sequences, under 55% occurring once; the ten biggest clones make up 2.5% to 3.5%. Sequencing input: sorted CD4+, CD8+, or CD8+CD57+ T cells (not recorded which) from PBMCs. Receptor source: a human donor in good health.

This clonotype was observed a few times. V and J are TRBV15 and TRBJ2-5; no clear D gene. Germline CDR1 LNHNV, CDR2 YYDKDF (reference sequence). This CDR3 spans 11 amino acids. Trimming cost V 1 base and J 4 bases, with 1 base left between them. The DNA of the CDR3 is TGTGCCACCAGCAGAGCAGAGACCCAGTACTTC. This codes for CATSRAETQYF.

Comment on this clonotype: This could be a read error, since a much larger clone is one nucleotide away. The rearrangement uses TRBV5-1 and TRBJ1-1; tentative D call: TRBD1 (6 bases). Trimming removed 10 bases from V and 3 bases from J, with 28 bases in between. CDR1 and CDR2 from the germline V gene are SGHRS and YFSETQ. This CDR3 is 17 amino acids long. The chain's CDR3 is CAGNFLGFGDTDTEAFF. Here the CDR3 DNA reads TGCGCCGGCAACTTCTTGGGATTTGGGGACACGGACACTGAAGCTTTCTTT.

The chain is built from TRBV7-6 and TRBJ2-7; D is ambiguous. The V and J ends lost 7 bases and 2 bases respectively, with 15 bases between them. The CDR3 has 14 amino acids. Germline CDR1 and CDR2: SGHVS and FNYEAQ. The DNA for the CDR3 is TGTGCCAGCACCACTACACCCACCGCCTACGAGCAGTACTTC. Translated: CASTTTPTAYEQYF.

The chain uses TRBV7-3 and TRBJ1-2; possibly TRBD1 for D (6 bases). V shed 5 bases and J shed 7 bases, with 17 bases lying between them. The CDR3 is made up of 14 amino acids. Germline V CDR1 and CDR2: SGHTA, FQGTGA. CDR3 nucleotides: TGTGCCAGCAGCCGTAAGAAGGGGGACTCTGGCTACACCTTC. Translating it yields CASSRKKGDSGYTF.

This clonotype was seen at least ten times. CDR3 amino acids: CATSQGLAGGFEQFF. The CDR3 DNA sequence: TGTGCCACCAGTCAAGGACTAGCGGGAGGATTTGAGCAGTTCTTC. The V and J genes are TRBV24-1 and TRBJ2-1; TRBD2 aligns across 14 bases. Trimming cost V 6 bases and J 9 bases; bases outside gene matches: 6. Germline-derived CDR1 and CDR2 are KGHDR and SFDVKD. This CDR3 is built from 15 residues.

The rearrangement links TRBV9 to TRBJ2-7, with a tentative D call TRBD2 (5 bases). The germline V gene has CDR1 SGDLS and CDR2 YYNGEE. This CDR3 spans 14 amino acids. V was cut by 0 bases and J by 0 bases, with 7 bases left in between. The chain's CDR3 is CASSVVANSYEQYF. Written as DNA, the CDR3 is TGTGCCAGCAGCGTAGTAGCGAACTCCTACGAGCAGTACTTC. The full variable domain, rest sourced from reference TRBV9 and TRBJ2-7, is DSGVTQTPKHLITATGQRVTLRCSPRSGDLSVYWYQQSLDQGLQFLIQYYNGEERAKGNILERFSAQQFPDLHSELNLSSLELGDSALYFCASSVVANSYEQYFGPGTRLTVT.

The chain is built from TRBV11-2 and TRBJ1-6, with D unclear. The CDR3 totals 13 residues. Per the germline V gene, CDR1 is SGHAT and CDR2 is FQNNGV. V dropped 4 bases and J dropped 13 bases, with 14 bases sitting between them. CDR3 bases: TGTGCCAGCAGCTACGTTGGGTTTTCGCCCCTCCACTTT. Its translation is CASSYVGFSPLHF. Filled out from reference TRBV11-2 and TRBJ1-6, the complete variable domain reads EAGVAQSPRYKIIEKRQSVAFWCNPISGHATLYWYQQILGQGPKLLIQFQNNGVVDDSQLPKDRFSAERLKGVDSTLKIQPAKLEDSAVYLCASSYVGFSPLHFGNGTRLTVT.

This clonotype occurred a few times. CDR3 loop: CASSLGQPDNEQFF. For the CDR3, the DNA is TGCGCCAGCAGCTTAGGACAGCCTGACAATGAGCAGTTCTTC. This chain uses TRBV5-1 with TRBJ2-1; TRBD1 is a possible D gene (6 bases). The CDR3 contains 14 residues. CDR1 and CDR2 (germline): SGHRS, YFSETQ. Deletions cut 2 bases from V and 5 bases from J, with 11 bases between.

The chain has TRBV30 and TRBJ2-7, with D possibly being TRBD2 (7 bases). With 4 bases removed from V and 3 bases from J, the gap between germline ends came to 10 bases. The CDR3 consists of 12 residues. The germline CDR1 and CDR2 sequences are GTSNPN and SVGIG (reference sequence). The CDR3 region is CAWMRGGYEQYF. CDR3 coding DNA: TGTGCCTGGATGAGGGGGGGCTACGAGCAGTACTTC.

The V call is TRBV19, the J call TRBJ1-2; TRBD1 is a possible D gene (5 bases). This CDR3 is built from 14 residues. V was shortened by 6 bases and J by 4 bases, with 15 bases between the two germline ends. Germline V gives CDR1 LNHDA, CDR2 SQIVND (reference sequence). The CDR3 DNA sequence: TGTGCCAGTAGGGGCGGGACTCGTTCCTATGGCTACACCTTC. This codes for CASRGGTRSYGYTF.